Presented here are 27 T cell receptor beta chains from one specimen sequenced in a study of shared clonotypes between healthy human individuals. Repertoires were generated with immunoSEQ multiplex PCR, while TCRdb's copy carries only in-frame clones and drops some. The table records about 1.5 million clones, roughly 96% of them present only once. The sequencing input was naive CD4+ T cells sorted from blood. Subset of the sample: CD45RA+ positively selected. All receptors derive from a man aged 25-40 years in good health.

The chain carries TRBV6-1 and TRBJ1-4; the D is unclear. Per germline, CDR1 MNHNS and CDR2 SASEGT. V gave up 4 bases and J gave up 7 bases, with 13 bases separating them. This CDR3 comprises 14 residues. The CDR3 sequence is CASSVLYSGEKLFF. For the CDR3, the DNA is TGTGCCAGCAGTGTTCTTTACTCGGGTGAAAAACTGTTTTTT.

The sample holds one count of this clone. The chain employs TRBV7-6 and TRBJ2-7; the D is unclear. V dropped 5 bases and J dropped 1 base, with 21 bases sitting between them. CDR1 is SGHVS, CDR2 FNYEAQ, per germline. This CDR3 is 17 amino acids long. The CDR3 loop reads CASSPSGSSIPSYEQYF. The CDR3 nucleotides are TGTGCCAGCAGCCCGTCCGGGTCTTCAATACCGTCCTACGAGCAGTACTTC. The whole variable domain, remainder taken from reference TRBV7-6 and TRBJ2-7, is GAGVSQSPRYKVTKRGQDVALRCDPISGHVSLYWYRQALGQGPEFLTYFNYEAQQDKSGLPNDRFSAERPEGSISTLTIQRTEQRDSAMYRCASSPSGSSIPSYEQYFGPGTRLTVT.

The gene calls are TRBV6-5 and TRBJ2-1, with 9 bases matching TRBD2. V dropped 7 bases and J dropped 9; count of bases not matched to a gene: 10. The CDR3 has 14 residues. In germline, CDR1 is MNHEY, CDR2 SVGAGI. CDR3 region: CASTGGRALSEQFF. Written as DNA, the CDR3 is TGTGCCAGCACAGGCGGGAGGGCCCTTAGTGAGCAGTTCTTC.

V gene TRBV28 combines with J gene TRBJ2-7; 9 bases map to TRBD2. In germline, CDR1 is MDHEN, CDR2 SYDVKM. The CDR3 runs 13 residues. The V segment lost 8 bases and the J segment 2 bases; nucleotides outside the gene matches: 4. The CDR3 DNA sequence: TGTGCCAGCCTACTAGCGGGTGCCTACGAGCAGTACTTC. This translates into CASLLAGAYEQYF.

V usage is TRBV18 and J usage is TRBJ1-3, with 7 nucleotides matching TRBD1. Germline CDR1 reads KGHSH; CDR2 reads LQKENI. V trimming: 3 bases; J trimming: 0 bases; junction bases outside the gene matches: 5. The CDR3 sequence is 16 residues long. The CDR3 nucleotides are TGTGCCAGCTCACCTGGAACAGGGGCCTCTGGAAACACCATATATTTT. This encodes CASSPGTGASGNTIYF. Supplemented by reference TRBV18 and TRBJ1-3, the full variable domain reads NAGVMQNPRHLVRRRGQEARLRCSPMKGHSHVYWYRQLPEEGLKFMVYLQKENIIDESGMPKERFSAEFPKEGPSILRIQQVVRGDSAAYFCASSPGTGASGNTIYFGEGSWLTVV.

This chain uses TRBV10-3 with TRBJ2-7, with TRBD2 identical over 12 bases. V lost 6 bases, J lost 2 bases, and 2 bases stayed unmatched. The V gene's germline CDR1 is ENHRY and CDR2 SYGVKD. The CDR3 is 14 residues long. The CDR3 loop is CAIRGLAGTYEQYF. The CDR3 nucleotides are TGTGCCATCAGGGGACTAGCGGGTACCTACGAGCAGTACTTC.

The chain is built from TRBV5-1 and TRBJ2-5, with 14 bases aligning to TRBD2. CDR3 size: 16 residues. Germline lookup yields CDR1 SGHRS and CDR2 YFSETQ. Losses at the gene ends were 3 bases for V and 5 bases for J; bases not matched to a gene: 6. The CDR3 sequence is CASSSSGLAGGETQYF. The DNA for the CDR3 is TGCGCCAGCAGCTCAAGTGGACTAGCGGGAGGCGAGACCCAGTACTTC. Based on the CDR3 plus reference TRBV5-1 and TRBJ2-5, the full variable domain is KAGVTQTPRYLIKTRGQQVTLSCSPISGHRSVSWYQQTPGQGLQFLFEYFSETQRNKGNFPGRFSGRQFSNSRSEMNVSTLELGDSALYLCASSSSGLAGGETQYFGPGTRLLVL.

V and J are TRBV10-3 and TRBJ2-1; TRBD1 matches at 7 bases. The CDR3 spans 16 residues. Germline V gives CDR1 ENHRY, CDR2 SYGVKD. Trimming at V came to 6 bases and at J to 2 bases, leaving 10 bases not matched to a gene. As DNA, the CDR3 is TGTGCCATCAGATCGACAGGGAAAACCACCTACAATGAGCAGTTCTTC. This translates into CAIRSTGKTTYNEQFF.

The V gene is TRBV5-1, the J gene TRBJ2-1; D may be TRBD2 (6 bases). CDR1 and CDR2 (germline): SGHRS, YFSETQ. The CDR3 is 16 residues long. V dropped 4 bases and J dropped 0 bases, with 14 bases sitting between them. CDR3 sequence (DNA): TGCGCCAGCAGCCCCTTAGCGGAAAGCTCCTACAATGAGCAGTTCTTC. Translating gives CASSPLAESSYNEQFF.

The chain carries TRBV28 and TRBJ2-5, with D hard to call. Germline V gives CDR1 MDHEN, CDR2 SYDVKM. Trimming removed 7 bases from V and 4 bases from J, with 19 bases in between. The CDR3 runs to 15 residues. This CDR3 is CASTPGPWVGETQYF. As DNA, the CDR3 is TGTGCCAGCACCCCCGGGCCGTGGGTGGGAGAGACCCAGTACTTC.

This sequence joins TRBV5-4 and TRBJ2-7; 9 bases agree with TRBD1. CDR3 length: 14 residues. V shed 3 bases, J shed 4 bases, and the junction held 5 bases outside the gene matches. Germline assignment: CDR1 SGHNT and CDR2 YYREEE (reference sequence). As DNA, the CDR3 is TGTGCCAGCAGCTCAACAGGGGGCTATTACGAGCAGTACTTC. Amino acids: CASSSTGGYYEQYF.

CDR3 DNA sequence: TGTGCCAGCTCACGTTTAGACAGGGGGGCGTTGTCAGTAGCTGAGCAGTTCTTC. As protein: CASSRLDRGALSVAEQFF. This chain uses TRBV18 with TRBJ2-1, with 9 nucleotides matching TRBD1. The V gene's germline CDR1 is KGHSH and CDR2 LQKENI. CDR3 length equals 18 residues. With 4 bases clipped from V and 9 bases from J, the junction kept 19 bases outside the gene matches. Filled out from reference TRBV18 and TRBJ2-1, the complete variable domain reads NAGVMQNPRHLVRRRGQEARLRCSPMKGHSHVYWYRQLPEEGLKFMVYLQKENIIDESGMPKERFSAEFPKEGPSILRIQQVVRGDSAAYFCASSRLDRGALSVAEQFFGPGTRLTVL.

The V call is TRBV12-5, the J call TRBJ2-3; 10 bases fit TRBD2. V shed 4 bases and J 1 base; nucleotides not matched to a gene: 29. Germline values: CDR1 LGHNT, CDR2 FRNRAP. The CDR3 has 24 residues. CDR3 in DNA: TGTGCTAGTGGTTGCCGAAACCAACCTAGAGAGCGGGAGGGTCCCCCGGAGCGCACAGATACGCAGTATTTT. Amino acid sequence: CASGCRNQPREREGPPERTDTQYF. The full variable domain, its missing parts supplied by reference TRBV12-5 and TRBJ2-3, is DARVTQTPRHKVTEMGQEVTMRCQPILGHNTVFWYRQTMMQGLELLAYFRNRAPLDDSGMPKDRFSAEMPDATLATLKIQPSEPRDSAVYFCASGCRNQPREREGPPERTDTQYFGPGTRLTVL.

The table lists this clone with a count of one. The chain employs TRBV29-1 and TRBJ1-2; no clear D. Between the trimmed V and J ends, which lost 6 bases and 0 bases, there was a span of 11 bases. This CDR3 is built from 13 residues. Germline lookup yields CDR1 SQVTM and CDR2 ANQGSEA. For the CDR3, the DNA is TGCAGCGTGAAGAACAGAACTAACTATGGCTACACCTTC. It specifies CSVKNRTNYGYTF.

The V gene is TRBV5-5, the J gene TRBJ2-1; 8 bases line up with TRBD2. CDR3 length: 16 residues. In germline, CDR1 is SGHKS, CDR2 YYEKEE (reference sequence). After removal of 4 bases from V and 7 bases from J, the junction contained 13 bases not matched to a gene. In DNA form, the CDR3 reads TGTGCCAGCAGCGTGGACGGGAGGGCCGGGCGGAATGAGCAGTTCTTC. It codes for CASSVDGRAGRNEQFF.

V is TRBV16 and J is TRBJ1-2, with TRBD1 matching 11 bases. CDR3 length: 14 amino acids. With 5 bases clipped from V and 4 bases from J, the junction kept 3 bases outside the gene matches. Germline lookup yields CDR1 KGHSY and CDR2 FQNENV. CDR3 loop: CASSYGQGAYGYTF. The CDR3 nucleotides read TGTGCCAGCAGCTATGGACAGGGGGCCTATGGCTACACCTTC. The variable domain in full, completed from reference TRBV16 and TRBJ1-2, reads GEEVAQTPKHLVRGEGQKAKLYCAPIKGHSYVFWYQQVLKNEFKFLISFQNENVFDETGMPKERFSAKCLPNSPCSLEIQATKLEDSAVYFCASSYGQGAYGYTFGSGTRLTVV.

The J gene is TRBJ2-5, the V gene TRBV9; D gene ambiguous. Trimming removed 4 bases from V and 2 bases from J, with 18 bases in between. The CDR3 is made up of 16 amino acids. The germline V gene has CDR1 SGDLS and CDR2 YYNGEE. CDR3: CASSPGRTEVQETQYF. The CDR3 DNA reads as TGTGCCAGCAGCCCCGGGCGTACCGAAGTACAAGAGACCCAGTACTTC.

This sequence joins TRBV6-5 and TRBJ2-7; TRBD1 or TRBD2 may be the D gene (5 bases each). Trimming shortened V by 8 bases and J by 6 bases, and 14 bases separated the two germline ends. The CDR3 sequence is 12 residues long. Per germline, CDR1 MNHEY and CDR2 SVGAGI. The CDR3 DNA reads TGTGCCAGCGCCGCCCCAGGGACCGAGCAGTACTTC. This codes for CASAAPGTEQYF.

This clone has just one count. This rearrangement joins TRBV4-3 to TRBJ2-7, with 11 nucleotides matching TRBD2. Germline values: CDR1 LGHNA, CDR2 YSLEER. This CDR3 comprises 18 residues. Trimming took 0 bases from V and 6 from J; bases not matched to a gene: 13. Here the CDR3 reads CASSQELAGGEPTVEQYF. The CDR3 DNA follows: TGCGCCAGCAGCCAAGAGCTAGCGGGAGGAGAACCTACTGTCGAGCAGTACTTC.

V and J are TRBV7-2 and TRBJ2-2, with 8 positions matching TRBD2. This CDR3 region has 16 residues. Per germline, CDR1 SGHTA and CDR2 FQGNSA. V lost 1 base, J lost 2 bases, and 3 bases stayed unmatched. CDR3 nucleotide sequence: TGTGCCAGCAGCTTAGGACTAGCGCTTAACACCGGGGAGCTGTTTTTT. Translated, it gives CASSLGLALNTGELFF.

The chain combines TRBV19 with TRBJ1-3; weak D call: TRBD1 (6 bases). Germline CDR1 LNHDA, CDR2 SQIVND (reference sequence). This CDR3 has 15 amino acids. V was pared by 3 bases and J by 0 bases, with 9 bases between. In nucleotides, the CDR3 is TGTGCCAGTAGTATTTCGGACAGCTCTGGAAACACCATATATTTT. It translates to CASSISDSSGNTIYF.

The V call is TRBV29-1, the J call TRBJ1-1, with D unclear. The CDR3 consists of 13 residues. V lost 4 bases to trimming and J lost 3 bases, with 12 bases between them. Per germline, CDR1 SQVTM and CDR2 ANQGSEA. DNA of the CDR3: TGCAGCGTTGGCCCCCAGAGGGACACTGAAGCTTTCTTT. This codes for CSVGPQRDTEAFF.

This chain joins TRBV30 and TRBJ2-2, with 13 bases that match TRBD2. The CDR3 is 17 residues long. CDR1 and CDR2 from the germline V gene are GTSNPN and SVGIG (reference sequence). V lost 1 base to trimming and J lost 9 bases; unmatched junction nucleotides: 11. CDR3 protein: CAWSAQPLAGGLRELFF. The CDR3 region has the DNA TGTGCCTGGAGTGCCCAACCACTAGCGGGAGGGTTAAGGGAGCTGTTTTTT.

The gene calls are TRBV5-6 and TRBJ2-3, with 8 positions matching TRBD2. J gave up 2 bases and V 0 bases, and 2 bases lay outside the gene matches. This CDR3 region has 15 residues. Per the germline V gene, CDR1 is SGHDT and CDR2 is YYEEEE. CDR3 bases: TGTGCCAGCAGCTTGGGTAGCGGGACCACAGATACGCAGTATTTT. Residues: CASSLGSGTTDTQYF. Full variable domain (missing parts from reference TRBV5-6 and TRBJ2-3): DAGVTQSPTHLIKTRGQQVTLRCSPKSGHDTVSWYQQALGQGPQFIFQYYEEEERQRGNFPDRFSGHQFPNYSSELNVNALLLGDSALYLCASSLGSGTTDTQYFGPGTRLTVL.

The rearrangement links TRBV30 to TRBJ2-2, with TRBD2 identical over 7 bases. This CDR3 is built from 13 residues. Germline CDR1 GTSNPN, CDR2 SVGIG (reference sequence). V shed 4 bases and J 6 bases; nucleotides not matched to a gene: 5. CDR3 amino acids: CAWNNGRPGELFF. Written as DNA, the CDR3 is TGTGCCTGGAACAACGGGAGGCCCGGGGAGCTGTTTTTT.

In nucleotides, the CDR3 is TGTGCCAGCAGCGTCGGCACAGGGGGTAGAGAACTGTTTTTT. Translating gives CASSVGTGGRELFF. This chain connects TRBV9 to TRBJ1-4, with TRBD1 matching over 8 bases. The CDR3 loop spans 14 amino acids. Germline V gene data show CDR1 as SGDLS and CDR2 as YYNGEE. Trimming removed 2 bases from V and 12 bases from J; junction bases left unmatched: 9. Using reference TRBV9 and TRBJ1-4 for the parts outside the CDR3, the full variable domain is DSGVTQTPKHLITATGQRVTLRCSPRSGDLSVYWYQQSLDQGLQFLIQYYNGEERAKGNILERFSAQQFPDLHSELNLSSLELGDSALYFCASSVGTGGRELFFGSGTQLSVL.

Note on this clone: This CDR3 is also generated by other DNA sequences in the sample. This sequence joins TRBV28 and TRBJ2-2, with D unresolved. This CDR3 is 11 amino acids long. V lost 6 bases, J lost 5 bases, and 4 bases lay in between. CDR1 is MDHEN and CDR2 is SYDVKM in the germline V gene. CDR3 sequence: CASSITGELFF. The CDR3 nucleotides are TGTGCCAGCAGCATAACCGGGGAGCTGTTTTTT.